This entry concerns a single TCR beta chain. This clone was seen a handful of times. There is no known antigen for this receptor. Base qualities are not at hand, and no much larger clone is one base apart. This record belongs to a study of radiotherapy plus CTLA-4 blockade in lung cancer listed by TCRdb under 2018. Regarding the complete study: Objective responses occurred in around 19% of enrolled patients, and around 29% achieved disease control.

Including the terminal cysteine and phenylalanine, the CDR3 comprises 15 residues. The only DNA kept is the CDR3, 45 bases in frame from the first base. Clipping removes 5 bases from V and 2 bases from J, with 8 as the unmatched junction base count. The germline V gene gives CDR1 as SGHNT and CDR2 as YENEEA. The library was prepared using the immunoSEQ multiplex PCR assay. As stored in TCRdb, this immuneACCESS dataset retains in-frame rearrangements with V and J assigned. A fraction of the clones does not appear; measured against another copy, unresolved V genes explain less than half of the discrepancy, and the remainder lacks a known reason. The sample yields 45,000 to 60,000 clones; roughly 77% were counted once. The ten largest clones add up to about 2.5% of the sample. Findings and caveats that apply to the study as a whole: After treatment with radiotherapy and ipilimumab, TCR clones that originated in tumors expanded in peripheral blood. Early dynamic changes in blood T cell clones, together with increased serum interferon-beta after radiation, were reported as the strongest predictors of response.

In this study, focal radiation therapy paired with CTLA-4 blockade (ipilimumab) was tested in patients who had chemo-refractory metastatic non-small-cell lung cancer. This TCR was recovered from a human donor with non-small cell lung cancer whose response to radiotherapy plus ipilimumab could not be evaluated. Recombination connected TRBV11-3 to TRBJ2-7; a stretch of 8 junction bases matches TRBD2. The specimen comprised peripheral blood, sampled from a patient treated with radiotherapy plus ipilimumab. The sequenced DNA: TGTGCCAGCAGCCCGCTGCGGGAGGAAGCCTACGAGCAGTACTTC. This sequence encodes CASSPLREEAYEQYF.